This is a list of T cell receptor beta chains from one sample in a study of HIV-infected patients and healthy controls. Via MiXCR, TCRdb re-called the 5' RACE reads, giving one row per CDR3 protein. The sample holds approximately 15,000 distinct CDR3 sequences, 6.5% to 7.5% seen once. Sample: blood. These TCRs come from an adult in good health. Each CDR3 is given with its conserved first and last residue. D genes are given only for firm matches. Clone size is given for some rows only: seen once, a few or many times, or a class if the clone is expanded.

d_call: -
clone_size: medium-sized
v_call: TRBV7-2
cdr3_length: 14
j_call: TRBJ2-5
cdr3_aa: CASSKSRAQETQYF
cdr3_nt: TGTGCCAGCAGTAAAAGTCGGGCCCAAGAGACCCAGTACTTC

d_call: TRBD1
clone_size: medium-sized
v_call: TRBV4-1
cdr3_length: 15
j_call: TRBJ2-7
cdr3_aa: CASSQDGTGGYEQYF
cdr3_nt: TGCGCCAGCAGCCAAGACGGGACAGGGGGATACGAGCAGTACTTC

d_call: -
clone_size: many
v_call: TRBV9
cdr3_length: 14
j_call: TRBJ1-3
cdr3_aa: CASSVGDSGNTIYF
cdr3_nt: TGTGCCAGCAGCGTAGGGGATTCTGGAAACACCATATATTTT

d_call: -
clone_size: many
v_call: TRBV15
cdr3_length: 15
j_call: TRBJ1-2
cdr3_aa: CATSRGLTLSYGYTF
cdr3_nt: TGTGCCACCAGCAGAGGGTTGACACTCTCCTATGGCTACACCTTC

d_call: -
clone_size: -
v_call: TRBV7-2
cdr3_length: 15
j_call: TRBJ2-2
cdr3_aa: CASSFGQSNTGELFF
cdr3_nt: TGTGCCAGCAGCTTTGGACAGTCGAACACCGGGGAGCTGTTTTTT

d_call: -
clone_size: medium-sized
v_call: TRBV20-1
cdr3_length: 14
j_call: TRBJ1-5
cdr3_aa: CSARDGQGHQPQHF
cdr3_nt: TGCAGTGCTAGAGACGGGCAGGGTCATCAGCCCCAGCATTTT

d_call: TRBD1
clone_size: many
v_call: TRBV10-2
cdr3_length: 17
j_call: TRBJ1-1
cdr3_aa: CASSVWARQGSSTEAFF
cdr3_nt: TGCGCCAGCAGTGTTTGGGCTCGACAGGGATCTAGCACTGAAGCTTTCTTT

d_call: -
clone_size: -
v_call: TRBV10-2
cdr3_length: 13
j_call: TRBJ1-1
cdr3_aa: CDSSEQGNTEAFF
cdr3_nt: TGCGACAGCAGTGAACAGGGAAACACTGAAGCTTTCTTT

d_call: -
clone_size: many
v_call: TRBV6-2/TRBV6-3
cdr3_length: 18
j_call: TRBJ2-6
cdr3_aa: CASSRFRGRTSGANVLTF
cdr3_nt: TGTGCCAGCAGTCGTTTTCGGGGCAGAACCTCTGGGGCCAACGTCCTGACTTTC

d_call: -
clone_size: many
v_call: TRBV6-1
cdr3_length: 17
j_call: TRBJ2-1
cdr3_aa: CASSVYHRGSSYNEQFF
cdr3_nt: TGTGCCAGCAGTGTATACCACCGGGGGAGCTCCTACAATGAGCAGTTCTTC

d_call: TRBD2
clone_size: many
v_call: TRBV20-1
cdr3_length: 16
j_call: TRBJ2-1
cdr3_aa: CSAKIPGTSGNNEQFF
cdr3_nt: TGCAGTGCTAAAATACCCGGGACTAGCGGAAACAATGAGCAGTTCTTC

d_call: -
clone_size: few
v_call: TRBV20-1
cdr3_length: 13
j_call: TRBJ2-1
cdr3_aa: CSAPSDINNEQFF
cdr3_nt: TGCAGTGCTCCGTCGGACATAAACAATGAGCAGTTCTTC

d_call: -
clone_size: many
v_call: TRBV20-1
cdr3_length: 13
j_call: TRBJ1-1
cdr3_aa: CSASGQENTEAFF
cdr3_nt: TGCAGTGCTAGTGGGCAGGAGAACACTGAAGCTTTCTTT

d_call: -
clone_size: many
v_call: TRBV11-2
cdr3_length: 15
j_call: TRBJ2-1
cdr3_aa: CASSLWASQYNEQFF
cdr3_nt: TGTGCCAGCAGCTTATGGGCTTCTCAGTACAATGAGCAGTTCTTC

d_call: TRBD1
clone_size: -
v_call: TRBV7-2
cdr3_length: 16
j_call: TRBJ1-6
cdr3_aa: CASSSGGGIRNSPLHF
cdr3_nt: TGTGCCAGCAGCTCAGGGGGTGGGATTCGCAATTCACCCCTCCACTTT

d_call: -
clone_size: medium-sized
v_call: TRBV4-3
cdr3_length: 16
j_call: TRBJ2-7
cdr3_aa: CASSQGALAGSYEQYF
cdr3_nt: TGCGCCAGCAGCCAAGGTGCACTAGCCGGCTCCTACGAGCAGTACTTC

d_call: -
clone_size: many
v_call: TRBV11-2
cdr3_length: 14
j_call: TRBJ2-5
cdr3_aa: CASSLDLGMETQYF
cdr3_nt: TGTGCCAGCAGCTTAGATCTCGGTATGGAGACCCAGTACTTC

d_call: TRBD1
clone_size: few
v_call: TRBV7-2
cdr3_length: 13
j_call: TRBJ1-1
cdr3_aa: CASSPDREREAFF
cdr3_nt: TGTGCCAGCAGCCCCGACAGGGAGAGGGAAGCTTTCTTT

d_call: TRBD1
clone_size: many
v_call: TRBV5-6
cdr3_length: 14
j_call: TRBJ1-1
cdr3_aa: CASSWQGENTEAFF
cdr3_nt: TGTGCCAGCAGTTGGCAGGGGGAAAACACTGAAGCTTTCTTT

d_call: -
clone_size: many
v_call: TRBV6-6
cdr3_length: 11
j_call: TRBJ2-3
cdr3_aa: CASSVTDTQYF
cdr3_nt: TGTGCCAGCAGTGTCACAGATACGCAGTATTTT

d_call: -
clone_size: many
v_call: TRBV21-1
cdr3_length: 18
j_call: TRBJ2-6
cdr3_aa: CASSKTTVAGSGANVLTF
cdr3_nt: TGTGCCAGCAGCAAAACGACAGTAGCAGGCTCTGGGGCCAACGTCCTGACTTTC

d_call: -
clone_size: many
v_call: TRBV18
cdr3_length: 14
j_call: TRBJ2-4
cdr3_aa: CASSPDSAKNIQYF
cdr3_nt: TGTGCCAGCTCACCAGACAGCGCCAAAAACATTCAGTACTTC

d_call: -
clone_size: -
v_call: TRBV11-3
cdr3_length: 17
j_call: TRBJ2-3
cdr3_aa: CASSSIWGEEEPDTQYF
cdr3_nt: TGTGCCAGCAGCTCGATTTGGGGAGAGGAGGAACCAGATACGCAGTATTTT

d_call: TRBD1
clone_size: many
v_call: TRBV9
cdr3_length: 14
j_call: TRBJ1-2
cdr3_aa: CASSRDSKGDGYTF
cdr3_nt: TGTGCCAGCAGCAGGGACAGTAAGGGAGATGGCTACACCTTC

d_call: -
clone_size: -
v_call: TRBV6-1
cdr3_length: 14
j_call: TRBJ2-7
cdr3_aa: CASRISTGLSEQYF
cdr3_nt: TGTGCCAGCAGAATTTCCACGGGGCTGAGCGAGCAGTACTTC

d_call: -
clone_size: many
v_call: TRBV15
cdr3_length: 14
j_call: TRBJ1-6
cdr3_aa: CATSRTAYNSPLHF
cdr3_nt: TGTGCCACCAGCAGGACAGCTTATAATTCACCCCTCCACTTT

d_call: TRBD1
clone_size: few
v_call: TRBV6-5
cdr3_length: 15
j_call: TRBJ1-6
cdr3_aa: CASRPGQGNNSPLHF
cdr3_nt: TGTGCCAGCAGACCCGGACAGGGCAATAATTCACCCCTCCACTTT

d_call: TRBD2
clone_size: few
v_call: TRBV29-1
cdr3_length: 15
j_call: TRBJ2-1
cdr3_aa: CSVESGGGTYNEQFF
cdr3_nt: TGCAGCGTTGAATCAGGCGGGGGGACATACAATGAGCAGTTCTTC

d_call: -
clone_size: medium-sized
v_call: TRBV20-1
cdr3_length: 14
j_call: TRBJ1-1
cdr3_aa: CSARSPGWETEAFF
cdr3_nt: TGCAGTGCTAGATCCCCAGGGTGGGAAACTGAAGCTTTCTTT

d_call: -
clone_size: many
v_call: TRBV5-5
cdr3_length: 16
j_call: TRBJ2-1
cdr3_aa: CASSPPGLSSYNEQFF
cdr3_nt: TGTGCCAGCAGCCCGCCGGGTCTAAGCTCCTACAATGAGCAGTTCTTC

d_call: -
clone_size: few
v_call: TRBV19
cdr3_length: 15
j_call: TRBJ1-5
cdr3_aa: CASSGWTDSNQPQHF
cdr3_nt: TGTGCCAGTAGCGGGTGGACAGATAGCAATCAGCCCCAGCATTTT

d_call: TRBD2
clone_size: many
v_call: TRBV20-1
cdr3_length: 14
j_call: TRBJ2-3
cdr3_aa: CSAHSGGAADTQYF
cdr3_nt: TGCAGTGCTCACAGCGGGGGGGCAGCAGATACGCAGTATTTT

d_call: -
clone_size: few
v_call: TRBV2
cdr3_length: 11
j_call: TRBJ2-7
cdr3_aa: CASSDPYEQYF
cdr3_nt: TGTGCCAGCAGCGACCCCTACGAGCAGTACTTC

d_call: TRBD2
clone_size: many
v_call: TRBV13
cdr3_length: 15
j_call: TRBJ2-7
cdr3_aa: CASSLGHGLAREQYF
cdr3_nt: TGTGCCAGCAGCTTAGGCCATGGACTAGCGCGCGAGCAGTACTTC

d_call: -
clone_size: many
v_call: TRBV7-8
cdr3_length: 16
j_call: TRBJ2-7
cdr3_aa: CASSLSTGESKYEQYF
cdr3_nt: TGTGCCAGCAGCTTAAGTACGGGAGAGAGTAAATACGAGCAGTACTTC

d_call: -
clone_size: many
v_call: TRBV6-6
cdr3_length: 12
j_call: TRBJ2-1
cdr3_aa: CASSPHRDEQFF
cdr3_nt: TGTGCCAGCAGCCCCCATAGGGATGAGCAGTTCTTC

d_call: TRBD1
clone_size: many
v_call: TRBV5-5
cdr3_length: 16
j_call: TRBJ1-6
cdr3_aa: CASSLGPTGANSPLHF
cdr3_nt: TGTGCCAGCAGCTTGGGCCCCACAGGGGCGAATTCACCCCTCCACTTT

d_call: -
clone_size: medium-sized
v_call: TRBV19
cdr3_length: 14
j_call: TRBJ1-5
cdr3_aa: CASRPLARNQPQHF
cdr3_nt: TGTGCCAGTAGGCCCCTGGCCCGAAATCAGCCCCAGCATTTT

d_call: -
clone_size: many
v_call: TRBV29-1
cdr3_length: 12
j_call: TRBJ1-2
cdr3_aa: CSVEVHDYGYTF
cdr3_nt: TGCAGCGTTGAAGTACATGACTATGGCTACACCTTC

d_call: -
clone_size: many
v_call: TRBV7-3
cdr3_length: 15
j_call: TRBJ1-1
cdr3_aa: CASSSQGSANTEAFF
cdr3_nt: TGTGCCAGCAGCTCTCAGGGGTCGGCGAACACTGAAGCTTTCTTT

d_call: -
clone_size: -
v_call: TRBV20-1
cdr3_length: 12
j_call: TRBJ2-3
cdr3_aa: CSAPRSEDTQYF
cdr3_nt: TGCAGTGCACCACGTTCGGAGGATACGCAGTATTTT

d_call: TRBD1
clone_size: many
v_call: TRBV9
cdr3_length: 15
j_call: TRBJ1-2
cdr3_aa: CASSSRTGANYGYTF
cdr3_nt: TGTGCCAGCAGCTCGAGGACAGGAGCTAACTATGGCTACACCTTC

d_call: TRBD1
clone_size: many
v_call: TRBV10-3
cdr3_length: 14
j_call: TRBJ2-2
cdr3_aa: CAITATGLAGELFF
cdr3_nt: TGTGCCATCACCGCGACAGGGTTGGCCGGGGAGCTGTTTTTT

d_call: -
clone_size: many
v_call: TRBV6-4
cdr3_length: 13
j_call: TRBJ2-2
cdr3_aa: CASSPNYSGELFF
cdr3_nt: TGTGCCAGCAGCCCAAACTACTCCGGGGAGCTGTTTTTT

d_call: -
clone_size: many
v_call: TRBV20-1
cdr3_length: 13
j_call: TRBJ1-6
cdr3_aa: CSAPWTDNSPLHF
cdr3_nt: TGCAGTGCTCCCTGGACAGACAATTCACCCCTCCACTTT

d_call: -
clone_size: many
v_call: TRBV19
cdr3_length: 14
j_call: TRBJ1-2
cdr3_aa: CASSIPTGDYGYTF
cdr3_nt: TGTGCCAGTAGTATTCCGACGGGAGACTATGGCTACACCTTC

d_call: -
clone_size: many
v_call: TRBV6-2/TRBV6-3
cdr3_length: 13
j_call: TRBJ1-1
cdr3_aa: CASSALGGTEAFF
cdr3_nt: TGTGCCAGCAGTGCCCTTGGGGGCACTGAAGCTTTCTTT

d_call: TRBD1
clone_size: many
v_call: TRBV4-1
cdr3_length: 16
j_call: TRBJ2-2
cdr3_aa: CASSPIGQAGAGELFF
cdr3_nt: TGCGCCAGCAGCCCTATTGGACAGGCTGGGGCCGGGGAGCTGTTTTTT

d_call: -
clone_size: few
v_call: TRBV20-1
cdr3_length: 12
j_call: TRBJ1-4
cdr3_aa: CSARDRAEKLFF
cdr3_nt: TGCAGTGCTAGAGATCGGGCAGAAAAACTGTTTTTT

d_call: -
clone_size: many
v_call: TRBV20-1
cdr3_length: 16
j_call: TRBJ2-1
cdr3_aa: CSARRVFGLGSGEQFF
cdr3_nt: TGCAGTGCTAGAAGGGTCTTTGGCCTCGGCAGCGGCGAGCAGTTCTTC